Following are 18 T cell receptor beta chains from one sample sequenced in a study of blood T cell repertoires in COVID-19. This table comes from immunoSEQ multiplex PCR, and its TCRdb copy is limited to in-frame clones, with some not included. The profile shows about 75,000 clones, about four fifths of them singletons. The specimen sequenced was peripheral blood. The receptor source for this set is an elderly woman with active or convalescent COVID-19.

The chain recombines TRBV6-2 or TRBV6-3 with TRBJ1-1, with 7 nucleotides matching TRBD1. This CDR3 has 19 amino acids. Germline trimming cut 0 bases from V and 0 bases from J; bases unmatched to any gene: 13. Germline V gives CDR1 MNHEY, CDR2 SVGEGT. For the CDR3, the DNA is TGTGCCAGCAGTTACTCGAGACAGGGAAATGTGTTCATGAACACTGAAGCTTTCTTT. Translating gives CASSYSRQGNVFMNTEAFF.

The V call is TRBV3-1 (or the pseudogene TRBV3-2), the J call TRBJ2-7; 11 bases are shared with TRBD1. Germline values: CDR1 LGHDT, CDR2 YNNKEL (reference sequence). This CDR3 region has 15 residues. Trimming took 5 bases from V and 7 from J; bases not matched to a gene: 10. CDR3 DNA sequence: TGTGCCAGCAGCTACCGGGACAGGGGGTTGAGGGAGCAGTACTTC. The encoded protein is CASSYRDRGLREQYF.

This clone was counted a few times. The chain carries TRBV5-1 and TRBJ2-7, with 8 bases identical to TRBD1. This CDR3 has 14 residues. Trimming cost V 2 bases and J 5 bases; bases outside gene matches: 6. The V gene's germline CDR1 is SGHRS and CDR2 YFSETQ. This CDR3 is CASSLTGGLNEQYF. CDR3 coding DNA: TGCGCCAGCAGCTTAACAGGGGGTCTCAACGAGCAGTACTTC.

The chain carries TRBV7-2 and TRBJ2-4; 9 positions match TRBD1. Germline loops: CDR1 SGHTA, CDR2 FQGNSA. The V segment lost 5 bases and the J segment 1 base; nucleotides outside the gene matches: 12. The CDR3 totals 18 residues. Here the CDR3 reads CASSQTRDRVNAKNIQYF. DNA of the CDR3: TGTGCCAGCAGCCAAACCCGGGACAGGGTTAATGCCAAAAACATTCAGTACTTC.

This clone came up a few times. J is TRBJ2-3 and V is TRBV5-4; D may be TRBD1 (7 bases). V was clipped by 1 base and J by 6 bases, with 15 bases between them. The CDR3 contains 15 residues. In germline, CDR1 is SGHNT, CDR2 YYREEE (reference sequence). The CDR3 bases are TGTGCCAGCAGCTTGTACTCAGGGGGGACGGATACGCAGTATTTT. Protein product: CASSLYSGGTDTQYF.

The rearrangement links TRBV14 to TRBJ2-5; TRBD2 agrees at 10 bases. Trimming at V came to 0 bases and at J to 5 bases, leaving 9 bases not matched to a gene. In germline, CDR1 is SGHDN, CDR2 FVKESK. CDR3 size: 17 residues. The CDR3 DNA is TGTGCCAGCAGCCAAGAAAGCGGGAGGGCCTTCGAGGAGACCCAGTACTTC. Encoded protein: CASSQESGRAFEETQYF. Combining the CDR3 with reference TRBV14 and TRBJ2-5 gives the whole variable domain EAGVTQFPSHSVIEKGQTVTLRCDPISGHDNLYWYRRVMGKEIKFLLHFVKESKQDESGMPNNRFLAERTGGTYSTLKVQPAELEDSGVYFCASSQESGRAFEETQYFGPGTRLLVL.

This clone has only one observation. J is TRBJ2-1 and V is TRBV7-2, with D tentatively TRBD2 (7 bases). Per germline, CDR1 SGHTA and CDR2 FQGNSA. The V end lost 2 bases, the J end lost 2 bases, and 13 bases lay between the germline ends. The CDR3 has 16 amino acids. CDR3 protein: CASSLSGGDTYNEQFF. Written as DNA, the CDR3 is TGTGCCAGCAGCTTAAGTGGGGGGGACACCTACAATGAGCAGTTCTTC. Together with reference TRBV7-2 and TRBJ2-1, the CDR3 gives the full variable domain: GAGVSQSPSNKVTEKGKDVELRCDPISGHTALYWYRQSLGQGLEFLIYFQGNSAPDKSGLPSDRFSAERTGGSVSTLTIQRTQQEDSAVYLCASSLSGGDTYNEQFFGPGTRLTVL.

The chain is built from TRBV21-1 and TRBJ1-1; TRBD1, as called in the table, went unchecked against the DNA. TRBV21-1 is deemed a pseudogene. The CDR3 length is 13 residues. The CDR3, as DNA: TGTGCCAGCAGCAAACAGGGGGCAACTGAAGCTTTCTTT. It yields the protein CASSKQGATEAFF.

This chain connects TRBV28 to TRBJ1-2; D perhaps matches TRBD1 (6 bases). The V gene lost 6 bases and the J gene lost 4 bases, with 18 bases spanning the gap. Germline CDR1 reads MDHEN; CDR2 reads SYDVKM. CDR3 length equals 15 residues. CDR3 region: CASSPSQGRSYGYTF. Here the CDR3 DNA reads TGTGCCAGCAGCCCCTCCCAGGGGCGGAGCTATGGCTACACCTTC.

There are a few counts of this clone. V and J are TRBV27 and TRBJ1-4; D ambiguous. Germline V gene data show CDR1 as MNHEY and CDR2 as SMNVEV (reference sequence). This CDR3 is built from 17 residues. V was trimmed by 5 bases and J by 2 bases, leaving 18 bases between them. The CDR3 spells CASSQGGYGSTNEKLFF. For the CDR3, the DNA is TGTGCCAGCAGTCAAGGTGGTTACGGGTCGACTAATGAAAAACTGTTTTTT.

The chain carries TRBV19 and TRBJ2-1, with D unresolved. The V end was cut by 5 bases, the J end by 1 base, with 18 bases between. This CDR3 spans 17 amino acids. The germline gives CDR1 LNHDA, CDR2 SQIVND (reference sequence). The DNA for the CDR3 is TGTGCCAGTAGTTCTTCGGCAGGAAGAGTTTCCTACAATGAGCAGTTCTTC. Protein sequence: CASSSSAGRVSYNEQFF. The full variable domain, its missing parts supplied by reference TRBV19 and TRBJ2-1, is DGGITQSPKYLFRKEGQNVTLSCEQNLNHDAMYWYRQDPGQGLRLIYYSQIVNDFQKGDIAEGYSVSREKKESFPLTVTSAQKNPTAFYLCASSSSAGRVSYNEQFFGPGTRLTVL.

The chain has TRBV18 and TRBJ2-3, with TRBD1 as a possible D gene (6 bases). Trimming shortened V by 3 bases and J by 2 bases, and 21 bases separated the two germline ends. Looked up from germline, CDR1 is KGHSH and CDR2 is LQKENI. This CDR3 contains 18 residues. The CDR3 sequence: CASSPYSNRDGFTDTQYF. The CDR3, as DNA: TGTGCCAGCTCACCCTACTCGAACAGGGACGGGTTCACAGATACGCAGTATTTT. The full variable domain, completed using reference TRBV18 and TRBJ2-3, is NAGVMQNPRHLVRRRGQEARLRCSPMKGHSHVYWYRQLPEEGLKFMVYLQKENIIDESGMPKERFSAEFPKEGPSILRIQQVVRGDSAAYFCASSPYSNRDGFTDTQYFGPGTRLTVL.

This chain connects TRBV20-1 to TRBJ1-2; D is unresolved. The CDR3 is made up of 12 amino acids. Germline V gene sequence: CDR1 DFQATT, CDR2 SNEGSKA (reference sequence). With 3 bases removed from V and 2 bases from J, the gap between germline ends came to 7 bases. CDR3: CSASTENYGYTF. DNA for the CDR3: TGCAGTGCTAGTACAGAGAACTATGGCTACACCTTC.

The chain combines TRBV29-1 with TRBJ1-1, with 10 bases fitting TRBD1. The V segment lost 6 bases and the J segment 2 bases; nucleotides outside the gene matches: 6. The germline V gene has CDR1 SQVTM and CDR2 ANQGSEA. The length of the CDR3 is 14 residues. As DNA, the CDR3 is TGCAGCGTAGCCGGGACAGGGGTTAACACTGAAGCTTTCTTT. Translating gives CSVAGTGVNTEAFF.

The chain's CDR3 is CASSLDLGDYGYTF. The CDR3 region has the DNA TGTGCCAGCAGCTTAGACCTCGGGGACTATGGCTACACCTTC. The rearrangement uses TRBV7-2 and TRBJ1-2; D is uncertain. Germline V gene sequence: CDR1 SGHTA, CDR2 FQGNSA. This CDR3 region has 14 residues. V lost 1 base to trimming and J lost 3 bases, with 9 bases between them.

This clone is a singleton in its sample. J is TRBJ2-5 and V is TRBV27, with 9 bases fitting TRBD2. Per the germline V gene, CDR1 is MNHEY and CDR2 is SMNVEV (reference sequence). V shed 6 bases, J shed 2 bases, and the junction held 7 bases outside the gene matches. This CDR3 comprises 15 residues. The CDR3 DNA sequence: TGTGCCAGCAGAGATAGACTAGCGGCTCAAGAGACCCAGTACTTC. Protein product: CASRDRLAAQETQYF.

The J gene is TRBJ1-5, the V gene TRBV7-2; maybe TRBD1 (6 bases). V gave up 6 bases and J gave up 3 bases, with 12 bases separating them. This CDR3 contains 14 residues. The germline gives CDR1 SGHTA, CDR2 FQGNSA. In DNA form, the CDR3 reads TGTGCCAGCAGAACACAGGGAGACAATCAGCCCCAGCATTTT. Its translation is CASRTQGDNQPQHF.

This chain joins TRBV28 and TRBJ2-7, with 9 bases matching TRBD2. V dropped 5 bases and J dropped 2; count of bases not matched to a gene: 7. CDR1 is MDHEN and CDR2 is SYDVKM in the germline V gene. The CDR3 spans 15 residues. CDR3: CASSPRVAGAYEQYF. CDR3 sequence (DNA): TGTGCCAGCAGTCCCCGGGTAGCGGGAGCCTACGAGCAGTACTTC.